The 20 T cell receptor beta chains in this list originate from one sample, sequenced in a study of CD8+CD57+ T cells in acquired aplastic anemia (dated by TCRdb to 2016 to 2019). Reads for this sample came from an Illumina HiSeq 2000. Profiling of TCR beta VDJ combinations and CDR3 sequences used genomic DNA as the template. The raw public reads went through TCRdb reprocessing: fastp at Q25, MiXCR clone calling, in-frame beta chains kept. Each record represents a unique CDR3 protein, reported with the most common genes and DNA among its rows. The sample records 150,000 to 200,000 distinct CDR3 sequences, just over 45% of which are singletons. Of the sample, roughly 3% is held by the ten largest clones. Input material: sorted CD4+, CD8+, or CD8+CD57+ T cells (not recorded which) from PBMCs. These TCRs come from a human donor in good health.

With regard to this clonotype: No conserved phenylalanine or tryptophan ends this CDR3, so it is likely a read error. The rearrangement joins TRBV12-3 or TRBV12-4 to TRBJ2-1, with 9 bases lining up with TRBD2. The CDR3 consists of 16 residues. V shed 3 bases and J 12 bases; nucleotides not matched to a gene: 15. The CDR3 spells CASSLERGLAGPPQFS. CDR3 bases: TGTGCCAGCAGTTTGGAAAGGGGACTAGCCGGGCCACCGCAGTTCTCC.

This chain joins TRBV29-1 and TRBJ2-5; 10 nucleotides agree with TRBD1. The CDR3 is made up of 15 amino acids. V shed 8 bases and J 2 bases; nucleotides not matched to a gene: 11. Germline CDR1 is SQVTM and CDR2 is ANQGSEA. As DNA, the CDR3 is TGCAGCAGCCTACCGGGGACAGGGGAACAAGAGACCCAGTACTTC. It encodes CSSLPGTGEQETQYF.

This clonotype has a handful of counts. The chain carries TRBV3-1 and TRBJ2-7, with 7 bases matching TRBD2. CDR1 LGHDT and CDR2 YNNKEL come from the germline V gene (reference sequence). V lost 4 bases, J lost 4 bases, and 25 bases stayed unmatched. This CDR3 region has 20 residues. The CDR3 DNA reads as TGTGCCAGCAGCCCCCACCGCGGACGGGCGAGGGGCGGGAGTGGGTACGAGCAGTACTTC. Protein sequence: CASSPHRGRARGGSGYEQYF.

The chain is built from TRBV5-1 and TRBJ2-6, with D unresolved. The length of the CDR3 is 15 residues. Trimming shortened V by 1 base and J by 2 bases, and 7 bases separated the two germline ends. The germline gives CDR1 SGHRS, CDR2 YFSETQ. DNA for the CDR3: TGCGCCAGCAGCTTGATCCGTGCTGGGGCCAACGTCCTGACTTTC. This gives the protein CASSLIRAGANVLTF.

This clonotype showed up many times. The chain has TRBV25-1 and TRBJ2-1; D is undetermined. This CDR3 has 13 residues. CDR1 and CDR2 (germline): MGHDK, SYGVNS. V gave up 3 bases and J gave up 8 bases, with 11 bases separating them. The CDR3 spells CASSDAIVDEQFF. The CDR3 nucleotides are TGTGCCAGCAGTGACGCTATAGTAGATGAGCAGTTCTTC.

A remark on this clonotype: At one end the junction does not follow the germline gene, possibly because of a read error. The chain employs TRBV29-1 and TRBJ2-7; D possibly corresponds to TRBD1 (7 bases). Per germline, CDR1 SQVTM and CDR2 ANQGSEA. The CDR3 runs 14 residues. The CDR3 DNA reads TGCAGCGTCGAAGCCGTCCAGGGGGGTATGAAGCAGTACTTC. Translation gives CSVEAVQGGMKQYF.

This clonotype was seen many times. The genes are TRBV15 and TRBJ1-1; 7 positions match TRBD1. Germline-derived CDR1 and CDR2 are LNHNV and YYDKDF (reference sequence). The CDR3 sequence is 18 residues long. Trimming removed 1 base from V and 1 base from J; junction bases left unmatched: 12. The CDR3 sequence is CATSRGSAGGGRNTEAFF. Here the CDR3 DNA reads TGTGCCACCAGCAGAGGTTCGGCAGGGGGTGGAAGGAACACTGAAGCTTTCTTT.

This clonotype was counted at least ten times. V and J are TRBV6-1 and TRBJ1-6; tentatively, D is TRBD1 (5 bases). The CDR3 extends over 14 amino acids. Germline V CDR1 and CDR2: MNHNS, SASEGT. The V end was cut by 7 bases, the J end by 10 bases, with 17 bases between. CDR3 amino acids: CASNPGPRASPLHF. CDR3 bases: TGTGCCAGCAACCCCGGTCCCAGGGCCTCACCCCTCCACTTT.

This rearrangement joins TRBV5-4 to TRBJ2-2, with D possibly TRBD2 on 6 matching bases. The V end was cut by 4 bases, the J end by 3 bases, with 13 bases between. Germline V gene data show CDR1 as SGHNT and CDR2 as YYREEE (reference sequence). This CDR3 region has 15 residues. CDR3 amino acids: CASSPSGDDTGELFF. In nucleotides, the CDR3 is TGTGCCAGCAGCCCCTCGGGGGATGACACCGGGGAGCTGTTTTTT.

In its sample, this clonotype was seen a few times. CDR3 protein: CSVQRQVGEQFF. The CDR3 coding sequence is TGCAGCGTTCAGCGTCAGGTTGGTGAGCAGTTCTTC. The chain carries TRBV29-1 and TRBJ2-1; no definite D call. The V gene's germline CDR1 is SQVTM and CDR2 ANQGSEA. The CDR3 is 12 residues long. V dropped 5 bases and J dropped 9 bases, with 14 bases sitting between them.

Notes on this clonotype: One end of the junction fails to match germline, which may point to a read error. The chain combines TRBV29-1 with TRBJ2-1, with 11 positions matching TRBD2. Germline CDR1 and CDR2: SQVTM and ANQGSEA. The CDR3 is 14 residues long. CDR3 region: CASSRTSGHNERFF. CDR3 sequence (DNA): TGTGCCAGCAGCCGGACTAGCGGGCACAATGAGCGGTTCTTC.

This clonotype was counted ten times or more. The CDR3 loop is CASRQGAETQYF. Written as DNA, the CDR3 is TGTGCCAGCCGACAGGGTGCAGAGACCCAGTACTTC. The chain carries TRBV18 and TRBJ2-5, with TRBD1 identical over 7 bases. There are 12 residues in the CDR3. Germline V lookup: CDR1 KGHSH, CDR2 LQKENI. Unmatched junction bases numbered 4, after V lost 8 bases and J lost 4 bases.

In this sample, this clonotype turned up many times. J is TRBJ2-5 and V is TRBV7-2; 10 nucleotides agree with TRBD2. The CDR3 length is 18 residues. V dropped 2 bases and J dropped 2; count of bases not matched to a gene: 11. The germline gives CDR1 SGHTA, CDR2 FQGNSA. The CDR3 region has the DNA TGTGCCAGCAGCTTAATTTCGGCTAGCGGGAGAACACAAGAGACCCAGTACTTC. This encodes CASSLISASGRTQETQYF.

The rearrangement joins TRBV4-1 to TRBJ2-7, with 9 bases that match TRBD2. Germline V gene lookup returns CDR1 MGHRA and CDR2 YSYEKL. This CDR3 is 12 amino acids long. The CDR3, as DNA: TGCGCTTCGGGCGGGGGGGTCCACGAGCAGTACTTC. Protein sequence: CASGGGVHEQYF.

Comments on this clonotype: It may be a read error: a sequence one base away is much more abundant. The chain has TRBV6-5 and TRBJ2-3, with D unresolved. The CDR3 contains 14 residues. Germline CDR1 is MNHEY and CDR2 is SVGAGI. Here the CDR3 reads CASSYSSRSDTRYF. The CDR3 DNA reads TGTGCCAGCAGTTACTCCTCCAGGTCAGATACGCGGTATTTT.

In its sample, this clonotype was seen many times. CDR3 in DNA: TGTGCCACCAGTGACTCGACTAGCCGAAAAGAGACCCAGTACTTC. It encodes CATSDSTSRKETQYF. The chain carries TRBV24-1 and TRBJ2-5, with 7 bases identical to TRBD2. V was clipped by 4 bases and J by 3 bases; unmatched bases: 7. The CDR3 has 15 amino acids. Germline CDR1 KGHDR, CDR2 SFDVKD.

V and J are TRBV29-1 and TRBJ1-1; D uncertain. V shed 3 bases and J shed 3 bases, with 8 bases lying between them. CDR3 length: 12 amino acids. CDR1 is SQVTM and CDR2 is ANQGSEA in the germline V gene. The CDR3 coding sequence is TGCAGCGTTGAGGGATTGGACACTGAAGCTTTCTTT. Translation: CSVEGLDTEAFF.

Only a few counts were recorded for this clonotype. CDR3 in amino acids: CASSSRGQGGSGELFF. The CDR3 DNA sequence: TGCGCCAGCAGCTCCCGAGGACAGGGAGGGTCCGGGGAGCTGTTTTTT. The chain joins TRBV5-1 to TRBJ2-2; D is possibly TRBD1 (8 bases). V shed 3 bases and J shed 6 bases, with 18 bases lying between them. The CDR3 length is 16 residues. Per germline, CDR1 SGHRS and CDR2 YFSETQ.

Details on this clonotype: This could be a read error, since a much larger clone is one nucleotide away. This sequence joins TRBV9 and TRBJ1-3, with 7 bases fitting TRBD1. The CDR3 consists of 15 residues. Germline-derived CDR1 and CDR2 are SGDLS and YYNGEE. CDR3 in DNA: TGTGCCAGCAGCGTAGAGGGGGCCGCTGGAGACACCATATATTTT. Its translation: CASSVEGAAGDTIYF.

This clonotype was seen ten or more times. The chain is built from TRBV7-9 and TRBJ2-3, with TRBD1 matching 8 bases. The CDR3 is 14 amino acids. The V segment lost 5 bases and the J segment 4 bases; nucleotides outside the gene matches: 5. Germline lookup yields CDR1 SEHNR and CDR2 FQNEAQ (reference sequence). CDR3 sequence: CASSPGQGADTQYF. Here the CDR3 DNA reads TGTGCCAGCAGCCCAGGACAGGGTGCAGATACGCAGTATTTT.